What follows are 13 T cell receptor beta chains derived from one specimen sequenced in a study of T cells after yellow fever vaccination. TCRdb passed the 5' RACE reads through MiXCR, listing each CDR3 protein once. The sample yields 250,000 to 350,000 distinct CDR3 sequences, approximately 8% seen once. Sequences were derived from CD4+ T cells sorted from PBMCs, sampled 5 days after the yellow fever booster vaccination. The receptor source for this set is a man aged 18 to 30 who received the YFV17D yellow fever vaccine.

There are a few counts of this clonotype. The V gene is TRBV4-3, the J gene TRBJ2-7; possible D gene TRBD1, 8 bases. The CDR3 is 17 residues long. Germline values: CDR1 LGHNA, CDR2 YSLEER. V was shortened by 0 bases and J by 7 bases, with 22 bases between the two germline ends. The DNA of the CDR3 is TGCGCCAGCAGCCAAGATCACAGGGGGGGGGCGATCTCGGAGCAGTACTTC. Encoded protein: CASSQDHRGGAISEQYF.

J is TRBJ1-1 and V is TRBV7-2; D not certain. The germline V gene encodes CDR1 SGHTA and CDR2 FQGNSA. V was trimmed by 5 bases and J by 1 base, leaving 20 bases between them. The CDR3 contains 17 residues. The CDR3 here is CASSTPDGMRANTEAFF. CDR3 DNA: TGTGCCAGCAGCACCCCCGACGGGATGAGGGCGAACACTGAAGCTTTCTTT.

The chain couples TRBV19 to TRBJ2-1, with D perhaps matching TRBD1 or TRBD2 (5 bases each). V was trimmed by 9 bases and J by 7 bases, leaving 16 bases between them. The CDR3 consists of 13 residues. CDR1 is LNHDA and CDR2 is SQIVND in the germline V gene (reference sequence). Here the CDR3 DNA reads TGTGCCAGCCGAGGGGCCTCGGTGAATGAGCAGTTCTTC. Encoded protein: CASRGASVNEQFF.

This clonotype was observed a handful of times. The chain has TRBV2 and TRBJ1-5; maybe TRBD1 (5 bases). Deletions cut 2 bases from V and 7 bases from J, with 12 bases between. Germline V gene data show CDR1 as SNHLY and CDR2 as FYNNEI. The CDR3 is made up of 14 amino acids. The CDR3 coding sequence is TGTGCCAGCAGTGAACTCGGGGGAGGACAGCCCCAGCATTTT. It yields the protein CASSELGGGQPQHF.

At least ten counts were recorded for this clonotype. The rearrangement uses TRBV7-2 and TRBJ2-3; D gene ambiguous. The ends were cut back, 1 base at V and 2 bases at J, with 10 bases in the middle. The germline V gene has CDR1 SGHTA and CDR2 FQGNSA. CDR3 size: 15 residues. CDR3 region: CASSLGSEFTDTQYF. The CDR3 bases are TGTGCCAGCAGCTTAGGGTCAGAATTCACAGATACGCAGTATTTT.

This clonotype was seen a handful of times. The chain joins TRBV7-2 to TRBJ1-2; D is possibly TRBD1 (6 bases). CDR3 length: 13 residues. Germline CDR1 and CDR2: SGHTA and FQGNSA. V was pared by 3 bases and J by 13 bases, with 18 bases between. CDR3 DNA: TGTGCCAGCAGCTTCTCCGGGACAATAGTTTTCACCTTC. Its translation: CASSFSGTIVFTF.

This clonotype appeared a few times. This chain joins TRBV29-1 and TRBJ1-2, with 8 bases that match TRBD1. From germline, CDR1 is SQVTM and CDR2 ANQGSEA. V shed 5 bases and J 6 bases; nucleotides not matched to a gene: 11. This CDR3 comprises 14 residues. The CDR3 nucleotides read TGCAGCGTTAACAGGGGGAATCCCCCTGATGGCTACACCTTC. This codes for CSVNRGNPPDGYTF. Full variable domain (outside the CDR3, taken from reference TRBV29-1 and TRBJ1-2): SAVISQKPSRDICQRGTSLTIQCQVDSQVTMMFWYRQQPGQSLTLIATANQGSEATYESGFVIDKFPISRPNLTFSTLTVSNMSPEDSSIYLCSVNRGNPPDGYTFGSGTRLTVV.

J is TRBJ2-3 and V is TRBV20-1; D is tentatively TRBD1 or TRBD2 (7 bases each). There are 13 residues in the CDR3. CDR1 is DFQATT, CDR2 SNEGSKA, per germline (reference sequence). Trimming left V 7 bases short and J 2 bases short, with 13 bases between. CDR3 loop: CSVRGGPTDTQYF. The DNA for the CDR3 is TGCAGTGTCAGGGGGGGCCCCACAGATACGCAGTATTTT.

This chain's CDR3 is CASSLMTSYEQYF. CDR3 sequence (DNA): TGTGCCAGCAGCTTAATGACCTCCTACGAGCAGTACTTC. V is TRBV7-2 and J is TRBJ2-7; D ambiguous. The germline V gene has CDR1 SGHTA and CDR2 FQGNSA. CDR3 length: 13 residues. Trimming stripped 2 bases from V and 0 bases from J, with 5 bases between.

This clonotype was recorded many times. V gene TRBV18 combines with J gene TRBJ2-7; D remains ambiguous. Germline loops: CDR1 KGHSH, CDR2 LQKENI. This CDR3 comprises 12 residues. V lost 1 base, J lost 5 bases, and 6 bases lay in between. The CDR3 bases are TGTGCCAGCTCACCACAGGTACACGAGCAGTACTTC. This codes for CASSPQVHEQYF.

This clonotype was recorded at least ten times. The CDR3, as DNA: TGTGCCATCAAGGGACAGGGAAACACCGGGGAGCTGTTTTTT. Amino acids: CAIKGQGNTGELFF. The rearrangement uses TRBV10-3 and TRBJ2-2; 9 bases are a match to TRBD1. The CDR3 is 14 residues long. Germline CDR1 reads ENHRY; CDR2 reads SYGVKD. V lost 7 bases to trimming and J lost 2 bases; unmatched junction nucleotides: 2.

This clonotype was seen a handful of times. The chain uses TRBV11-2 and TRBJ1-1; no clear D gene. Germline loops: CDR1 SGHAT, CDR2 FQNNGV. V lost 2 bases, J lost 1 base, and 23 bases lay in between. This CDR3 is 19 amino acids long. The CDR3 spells CASSLITPSKGPRNTEAFF. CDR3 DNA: TGTGCCAGCAGCTTAATTACTCCGTCGAAAGGACCGCGGAACACTGAAGCTTTCTTT.

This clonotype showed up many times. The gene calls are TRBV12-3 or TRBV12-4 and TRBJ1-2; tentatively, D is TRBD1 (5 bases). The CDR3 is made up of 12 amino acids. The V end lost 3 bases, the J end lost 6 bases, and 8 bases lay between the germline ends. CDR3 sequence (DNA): TGTGCCAGCAGTTTTGAGGGGAATGGCTACACCTTC. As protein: CASSFEGNGYTF.